Given below is one T cell receptor (beta chain) in context. The antigen it binds to is not known. There are no base qualities to consult, and no much larger clone falls within one base. The source of the sample is a study of cytomegalovirus exposure and HLA in healthy donors (dated by TCRdb to the late 2010s). In terms of the full investigation: An earlier analysis of several hundred of the donors reported approximately 280 Gb of sequence data and 117 million unique TCR beta sequences obtained from roughly 170 million T cells. An early release that covered fewer than 750 HLA-typed donors contained approximately 300 gigabases of sequencing data and around 80 million unique TCR sequences. Of the 398 genotyped donors, 81% fell in the genetic ancestry cluster associated with self-reported Caucasian donors. The study aimed to test whether cataloging public T cell receptors could reveal signatures of past pathogen exposure. The T cell repertoires of 550 to 850 subjects were profiled by immunosequencing and related to cytomegalovirus serostatus. A separate validation cohort of about 110 different subjects was used in addition to the roughly 700-subject first cohort. To predict cytomegalovirus infection status, the study brought together high-throughput TCR immunosequencing, statistical association of individual TCRs with disease status, and machine learning. A later analysis re-analyzed previously published TCR beta repertoires from roughly 690 donors and added high-resolution HLA genotyping to study TCR occurrence patterns. Rather than using new phenotypic data, the later analysis identified candidate immune exposures from TCR beta sequences and from how often those sequences occurred across donors. To decide whether each TCR beta V gene segment behaved as functional or pseudogenic, an earlier analysis of approximately 600 of the donors relied on high-throughput TCR beta sequencing. Donor age, sex, ethnicity and CMV serostatus were compiled alongside the repertoire data. In a later genetic analysis, genome-wide SNP genotypes for about 55% of the roughly 670 donors were used, and that subset was treated as a discovery cohort. All discovery cohort repertoires had been generated on a single sequencing platform. HLA typing covered class I and class II loci at four-digit resolution. Typing coverage varied by locus: roughly 629-640 donors for A, B, C, DRB1 and DQB1; 500 to 550 for DQA1; 600 to 610 for DPA1; fewer than 480 for DPB1. About 5 DR-DQ haplotypes were handled as single units for association and clustering, since linkage in the cohort was strong. On average, about 200,000 unique TCR beta nucleotide sequences were sequenced per donor among a few hundred genotyped donors of the cohort, with roughly 18% of those sequences being non-productive. Here is what the overall study found, with its caveats: The sequencing pipeline was judged likely to have produced a cluster of highly shared sequence variants as a technical artifact. A further reported finding was that TCR beta sequences accurately predicted the HLA-A and HLA-B alleles for most subjects in the first cohort. The study gave a list of about 150 TCR beta chains associated with cytomegalovirus. Some IMGT-functional V segments, including TRBV6-2 and TRBV6-3, could not be distinguished by the 87-base-pair reads and were therefore excluded. Presence/absence analyses assumed roughly uniform sequencing depth across donors, an assumption that may not hold. In a later analysis, TCR association rates were found to vary across HLA loci, with the most associated TCRs seen for DRB1 alleles and the fewest for HLA-C alleles. Assigning TCR associations to individual alleles was difficult when HLA alleles, especially DR and DQ, strongly co-occurred. A later analysis found that HLA-associated TCR beta chains were more clonally expanded and had lower generation probabilities than equally common non-associated chains. It was suggested by the authors that the approach could potentially be generalized to other disease states and immunological phenotypes. Cytomegalovirus status was reported to be diagnosed by the classifier with high specificity and sensitivity in both the original and validation cohorts. Three of the identified cytomegalovirus-associated TCR beta chains were confirmed in vitro to be specific for cytomegalovirus antigens. The cohort was sequenced for TCR beta chains only, and without alpha or paired-chain data the features that could be detected were limited. In an earlier analysis of about 540 of the donors, most TCR beta V segments were observed in productive rearrangements about 90% or about 30% of the time, broadly matching IMGT annotations. Most TCR sequences were observed very rarely across donors, whereas some public TCRs were present in many individuals. According to a later analysis, most CMV-associated TCR beta chains appeared to be HLA-restricted, and the HLA associations seemed to be driven largely by CMV exposure. In a later genetic analysis, fewer N-insertions in productive TCRs were reported among donors in an Asian-associated ancestry cluster than the approximately 670-donor mean. Because HLA typing was missing for some donors at each locus, association tests included only the typed subset. Several of the top co-occurrence clusters appeared to be linked to parvovirus B19, influenza, CMV and Epstein-Barr virus, according to a later analysis. The earlier analysis of about 600 of the donors excluded about 16 rarely observed V segments, including chromosome 9 orphons, because counts were too low. For the cohort, immune exposure information was limited to CMV serostatus. Correlated functional status among segregating V segments might reflect linkage disequilibrium, but an unknown experimental factor could not be ruled out. An association between a missense DCLRE1C variant and V-gene and J-gene trimming of TCR beta chains was found in a later genetic analysis and replicated in an independent cohort. Specific HLA alleles were associated with 16,951 TCR beta sequences at a false discovery rate of 0.05 in a later analysis.

The cohort comprised fewer than 750 healthy bone marrow donors. At the time of sampling, every cohort member was nominally healthy, though immune exposures that went unrecorded were likely present. The donor tested CMV seropositive, placing the donor among the 250 to 300 seropositive members of the cohort. Every donor gave a peripheral blood sample, and the peripheral blood mononuclear cells from that sample were used for TCR beta sequencing. The Qiagen DNeasy Blood Extraction Kit was used to extract genomic DNA from the blood cell samples. For CDR1 and CDR2, the germline V gene lists MDHEN and SYDVKM. The CDR3 numbers 14 residues from cysteine through phenylalanine. Only CDR3 DNA is held: 42 bases, read in frame from base 1. V was cut back by 6 bases and J by 2 bases, leaving a gap of 14 bases between them. Library creation used the immunoSEQ multiplex PCR assay. The multiplex PCR relied on a mix of 60 forward primers for TCR Vbeta segments and 13 reverse primers for TCR Jbeta segments. The CDR3 region of rearranged TCR beta genes was amplified from genomic DNA with a multiplex PCR assay. The amplified TCR beta libraries were sequenced on the Illumina HiSeq System as 87-base-pair reads. Per the authors' processing: A later analysis counted about 76 million unique TCR beta chains across the 650 to 700 repertoires, and 9.5 million to 11 million of these chains were shared by at least two donors. A nearest-neighbor algorithm error-corrected the raw reads and collapsed the reads into unique sequences, merging closely related sequences to remove PCR and sequencing errors. CDR3 sequences were aligned to IMGT reference sequences to assign V, D and J gene segments. Each retained sequence needed at least a six-nucleotide match to both a V gene segment and a J gene segment. Rearrangements were called productive when the CDR3 lacked stop codons and stayed in frame with V and J; all others were non-productive. CDR3 was defined by IMGT convention, running from the second conserved V-encoded cysteine to the conserved J-encoded phenylalanine. Sequences without an unambiguous match to a single V gene segment were excluded from the earlier analysis of about 640 of the donors. In an earlier analysis of 587 of the donors, V segments were called functional above 56.7% productive rearrangements and were called segregating when the between-donor standard deviation exceeded 5%. A statistical classification framework was developed to diagnose cytomegalovirus status using the catalog of TCR beta chain sequences. In a later analysis, V and J genes were assigned by comparing TCR nucleotide sequences against IMGT/GENE-DB human TR gene sequences. The TCRdist pipeline was used in a later analysis to assign CDR3 sequences and most-parsimonious VDJ recombination scenarios. In a later analysis, each TCR beta chain was defined by its CDR3 amino acid sequence together with its V-gene family, and reads lacking a unique V-gene family were excluded. A later analysis removed several hundred highly shared, low-generation-probability nucleotide sequences to deal with suspected cross-contamination and a sequencing artifact. In a later analysis, a clonal expansion index for each public chain was calculated from normalized within-repertoire ranks of inferred template counts. In a later analysis, generation probabilities were computed with a VDJ recombination model fitted to out-of-frame rearrangements, and the resulting probabilities were checked against IGoR. A later analysis scored TCR-TCR, TCR-HLA and TCR-CMV co-occurrence with hypergeometric tests, applying a repertoire-size bias correction to TCR pairs. False discovery rates were estimated in a later analysis by permuting HLA or CMV assignments 20 times. In a later analysis, co-occurring TCRs were grouped with DBSCAN, and TCRdist sequence similarity was added when clustering was performed within HLA-allele-positive subsets. Repertoires with fewer than 30,000 or more than 120,000 public chains, plus five repertoires with anomalous nucleotide sharing, were excluded from co-occurrence clustering. The table comes from immuneACCESS by way of TCRdb, which keeps in-frame sequences with V and J called. Part of the clones is missing from these tables; in studies checked, under half for an unresolved V gene and the rest for unknown reasons. The V and J calls and the clone size are those of that table, but D and trimming were determined from the DNA. The sample records about 130,000 clones, over 75% of which are singletons. Together, the top ten hold 5.5% to 6% of the sample.

The sequencing sample was made of PBMCs. The V and J segments used are TRBV28 and TRBJ2-7, with a weak D call of TRBD2 (6 bases match). The sequence derives from a woman between 40 and 55 years old in good health and CMV-seropositive. In nucleotide form, the sequence is TGTGCCAGCAGACCCGGGACTCTGACCTACGAGCAGTACTTC. Its protein is CASRPGTLTYEQYF. This CDR3, with the reference TRBV28 and TRBJ2-7 proteins standing in past its ends, gives the full variable domain DVKVTQSSRYLVKRTGEKVFLECVQDMDHENMFWYRQDPGLGLRLIYFSYDVKMKEKGDIPEGYSVSREKKERFSLILESASTNQTSMYLCASRPGTLTYEQYFGPGTRLTVT.